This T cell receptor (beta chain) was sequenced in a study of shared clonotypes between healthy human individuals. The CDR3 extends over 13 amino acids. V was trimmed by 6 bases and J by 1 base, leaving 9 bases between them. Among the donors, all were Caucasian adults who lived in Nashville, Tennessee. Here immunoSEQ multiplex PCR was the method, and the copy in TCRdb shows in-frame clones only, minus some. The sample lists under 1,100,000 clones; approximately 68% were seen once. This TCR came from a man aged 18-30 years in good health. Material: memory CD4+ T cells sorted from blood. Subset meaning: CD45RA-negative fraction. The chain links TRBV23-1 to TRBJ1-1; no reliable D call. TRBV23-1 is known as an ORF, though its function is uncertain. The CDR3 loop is CASSHKGNTEAFF. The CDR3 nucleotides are TGCGCCAGCAGCCACAAGGGGAACACTGAAGCTTTCTTT.